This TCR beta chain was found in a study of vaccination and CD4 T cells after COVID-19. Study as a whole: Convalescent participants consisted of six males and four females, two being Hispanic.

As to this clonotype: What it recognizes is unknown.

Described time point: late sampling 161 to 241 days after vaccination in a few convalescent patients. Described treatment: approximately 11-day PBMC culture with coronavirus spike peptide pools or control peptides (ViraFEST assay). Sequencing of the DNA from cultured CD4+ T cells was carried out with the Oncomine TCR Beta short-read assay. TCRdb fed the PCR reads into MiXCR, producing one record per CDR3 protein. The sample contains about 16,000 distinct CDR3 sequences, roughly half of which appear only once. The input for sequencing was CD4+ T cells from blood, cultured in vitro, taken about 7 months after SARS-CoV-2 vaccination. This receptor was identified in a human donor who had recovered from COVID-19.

The CDR3 spells CSAKGLTGYEQYF. CDR3 nucleotide sequence: TGCAGTGCGAAGGGACTAACCGGTTACGAGCAGTACTTC. The chain joins TRBV20-1 to TRBJ2-7; 7 bases match TRBD2. The germline V gene encodes CDR1 DFQATT and CDR2 SNEGSKA (reference sequence). The CDR3 runs 13 residues. The ends lost 6 bases at V and 4 bases at J; junction bases unmatched: 9.